A selection of T cell receptor beta chains follows, all from one sample in a study of blood T cell repertoires in COVID-19. Some clones are missing from TCRdb's copy, which holds only in-frame ones; the method was immunoSEQ multiplex PCR. The sample lists about 350,000 clones, around nine tenths occurring once. Sequencing input: peripheral blood. These receptors all come from a woman younger than 35 who had recovered from COVID-19. CDR3s include the opening cysteine and the closing phenylalanine or tryptophan. Fields, in order: D gene, J gene, V gene, clone size, CDR3 DNA, CDR3 protein. D genes are given only for firm matches. Size is omitted from some rows. Given values are once, few, many or a class for expanded clones.

D: .; J: TRBJ2-2; V: TRBV5-4; size: .; DNA: TGTGCCAGCAGCCTGGGGACTAACACCGGGGAGCTGTTTTTT; CDR3: CASSLGTNTGELFF
D: .; J: TRBJ1-4; V: TRBV6-5; size: once; DNA: TGTGCCAGCAGTTCCTCCGGGACAAGTACTGAAAAACTGTTTTTT; CDR3: CASSSSGTSTEKLFF
D: TRBD1; J: TRBJ2-1; V: TRBV19; size: once; DNA: TGTGCCAGTAGTCCTACCGCCGGGACAGGGTACGAGTCACAGCAGTTCTTC; CDR3: CASSPTAGTGYESQQFF
D: TRBD1; J: TRBJ1-5; V: TRBV5-6; size: .; DNA: TGTGCCAGCAGCTTAAAGGGGGCAAGCAATCAGCCCCAGCATTTT; CDR3: CASSLKGASNQPQHF
D: TRBD1; J: TRBJ1-5; V: TRBV12-5; size: .; DNA: TGTGCTAGTGGTTTCGTAACAGGGGGTGAGCCCCAGCATTTT; CDR3: CASGFVTGGEPQHF
D: .; J: TRBJ1-6; V: TRBV3-1/TRBV3-2; size: .; DNA: TGTGCCAGCAGCCTCGGGACAATGGGGTCACCCCTCCACTTT; CDR3: CASSLGTMGSPLHF
D: .; J: TRBJ1-2; V: TRBV5-4; size: few; DNA: TGTGCCAGCAGCTTGGAACAGACTAACTATGGCTACACCTTC; CDR3: CASSLEQTNYGYTF
D: TRBD2; J: TRBJ2-5; V: TRBV7-2; size: .; DNA: TGTGCCAGCAGCTTCGTACTAGCGGGAGGGCCAAAACGGGAGACCCAGTACTTC; CDR3: CASSFVLAGGPKRETQYF
D: TRBD2; J: TRBJ2-4; V: TRBV6-2/TRBV6-3; size: .; DNA: TGTGCCAGCAGTTACTCTGCCGTAGCGGGACGGAAGGACATTCAGTACTTC; CDR3: CASSYSAVAGRKDIQYF
D: TRBD2; J: TRBJ2-3; V: TRBV10-1; size: .; DNA: TGCGCCAGCAGCTCTGGCCCGGGACTAGCGGGTCGTACGCAGTATTTT; CDR3: CASSSGPGLAGRTQYF
D: TRBD2; J: TRBJ2-5; V: TRBV27; size: .; DNA: TGTGCCAGCAGTAGACGCCCCTTGGGGGCGGGGGGGCAAGAGACCCAGTACTTC; CDR3: CASSRRPLGAGGQETQYF
D: TRBD2; J: TRBJ2-1; V: TRBV24-1; size: .; DNA: TGTGCCACCAGTGATTTGACTAGCGGGAAAGTCAATGAGCAGTTCTTC; CDR3: CATSDLTSGKVNEQFF
D: .; J: TRBJ1-3; V: TRBV21-1; size: .; DNA: TGTGCCAGCAGCAAAGAGCTCCGGGACATAGGGACGAACACCATATATTTT; CDR3: CASSKELRDIGTNTIYF
D: .; J: TRBJ1-5; V: TRBV9; size: .; DNA: TGTGCCAGCAGCGAGGGGGTCATAAGGGGTCAGCCCCAGCATTTT; CDR3: CASSEGVIRGQPQHF
D: .; J: TRBJ2-3; V: TRBV9; size: .; DNA: TGTGCCAGCAGCGTAGGTTGGGAGGAGGGAGATACGCAGTATTTT; CDR3: CASSVGWEEGDTQYF
D: .; J: TRBJ1-5; V: TRBV27; size: .; DNA: TGTGCCAGCAGTTTAGGAGGGATTCAGCCCCAGCATTTT; CDR3: CASSLGGIQPQHF
D: .; J: TRBJ2-6; V: TRBV21-1; size: .; DNA: TGTGCCAGCAGCCGAATTGGCAGGGGGCTCTCTGGGGCCAACGTCCTGACTTTC; CDR3: CASSRIGRGLSGANVLTF
D: .; J: TRBJ2-2; V: TRBV10-3; size: .; DNA: TGTGCCATCAGTGAGAGGGTGGTAGGGGACACCGGGGAGCTGTTTTTT; CDR3: CAISERVVGDTGELFF
D: TRBD1; J: TRBJ1-1; V: TRBV5-5; size: .; DNA: TGTGCCAGCAGCTTGGTCCGACAGGGAGTTGCTGAAGCTTTCTTT; CDR3: CASSLVRQGVAEAFF
D: .; J: TRBJ2-5; V: TRBV6-6; size: .; DNA: TGTGCCAGCACCCCAGGCAGGCTAGAGACCCAGTACTTC; CDR3: CASTPGRLETQYF
D: .; J: TRBJ2-2; V: TRBV24-1; size: few; DNA: TGTGCCACCAGTGATTTGCTAGACACCGGGGAGCTGTTTTTT; CDR3: CATSDLLDTGELFF
D: .; J: TRBJ2-3; V: TRBV5-4; size: .; DNA: TGTGCCAGCAGCTTGGATGGCTCAGTTTCAGATACGCAGTATTTT; CDR3: CASSLDGSVSDTQYF
D: TRBD1; J: TRBJ1-2; V: TRBV5-1; size: .; DNA: TGCGCCAGCAGCTTGTCTGACAGGGCACATGGCTACACCTTC; CDR3: CASSLSDRAHGYTF
D: .; J: TRBJ2-5; V: TRBV7-2; size: .; DNA: TGTGCCAGCAGCTTAAGCGAGACCCAGTACTTC; CDR3: CASSLSETQYF
D: TRBD1; J: TRBJ1-2; V: TRBV7-6; size: once; DNA: TGTGCCAGCAGCTTAGCGGGGGACAGACTAACGGCGGGCTACACCTTC; CDR3: CASSLAGDRLTAGYTF
D: .; J: TRBJ2-3; V: TRBV7-9; size: .; DNA: TGTGCCAGCAGCTTACCCCTAGGGGTAGTAGATACGCAGTATTTT; CDR3: CASSLPLGVVDTQYF
D: TRBD2; J: TRBJ2-1; V: TRBV5-1; size: .; DNA: TGCGCCAGCAGAGGGACTAGCGGGAGGGTAAATGAGCAGTTCTTC; CDR3: CASRGTSGRVNEQFF
D: TRBD2; J: TRBJ2-3; V: TRBV11-2; size: .; DNA: TGTGCCAGCAACGAACCGGGACTAGCGGGAGTAGATACGCAGTATTTT; CDR3: CASNEPGLAGVDTQYF
D: .; J: TRBJ1-3; V: TRBV5-8; size: .; DNA: TGTGCCAGCAGCTTTGACAGACCGGGAAACACCATATATTTT; CDR3: CASSFDRPGNTIYF
D: .; J: TRBJ1-6; V: TRBV11-3; size: once; DNA: TGTGCCAGCAGCAACCCGGGAGAGGGAGATTCACCCCTCCACTTT; CDR3: CASSNPGEGDSPLHF
D: TRBD1; J: TRBJ1-2; V: TRBV29-1; size: .; DNA: TGCAGCGGGGGGACAGGACCTAACTATGGCTACACCTTC; CDR3: CSGGTGPNYGYTF
D: .; J: TRBJ1-3; V: TRBV18; size: .; DNA: TGTGCCAGCTCACCACCGTCAGGGAGGCGAAACACCATATATTTT; CDR3: CASSPPSGRRNTIYF
D: .; J: TRBJ1-1; V: TRBV3-1/TRBV3-2; size: .; DNA: TGTGCCAGCAGCCCAGGGTGGGGCCGGCTAAACACTGAAGCTTTCTTT; CDR3: CASSPGWGRLNTEAFF
D: TRBD1; J: TRBJ1-2; V: TRBV5-1; size: few; DNA: TGCGCCAGCAGCCCGGGACAGGGAAGTTACTATGGCTACACCTTC; CDR3: CASSPGQGSYYGYTF
D: .; J: TRBJ1-1; V: TRBV11-3; size: .; DNA: TGTGCCAGCAGCTTAGAAAAAGGAGTGAACACTGAAGCTTTCTTT; CDR3: CASSLEKGVNTEAFF
D: .; J: TRBJ1-1; V: TRBV7-8; size: .; DNA: TGTGCCAGCAGCCGCGCAGGGAACACTGAAGCTTTCTTT; CDR3: CASSRAGNTEAFF
D: TRBD1; J: TRBJ1-2; V: TRBV6-2/TRBV6-3; size: .; DNA: TGTGCCAGCAGTTCTAGCAGGGGGCTAATTTTTTATGGCTACACCTTC; CDR3: CASSSSRGLIFYGYTF
D: TRBD2; J: TRBJ2-1; V: TRBV9; size: .; DNA: TGTGCCAGCAGCGTAAAGACTAGCCGTGAGCAGTTCTTC; CDR3: CASSVKTSREQFF
D: .; J: TRBJ2-4; V: TRBV10-3; size: .; DNA: TGTGCCATCAGTGAGCGTACCGGACTTTTGAAAAACATTCAGTACTTC; CDR3: CAISERTGLLKNIQYF
D: .; J: TRBJ1-2; V: TRBV7-8; size: .; DNA: TGTGCCAGCAGCCCAGATCCTAACTATGGCTACACCTTC; CDR3: CASSPDPNYGYTF
D: TRBD1; J: TRBJ1-6; V: TRBV2; size: few; DNA: TGTGCCAGCAGGACAGGGGCGCGTTCACCCCTCCACTTT; CDR3: CASRTGARSPLHF
D: .; J: TRBJ2-1; V: TRBV2; size: .; DNA: TGTGCCAGCAGTGAATCTAGGGGCTCCTACAATGAGCAGTTCTTC; CDR3: CASSESRGSYNEQFF